This T cell receptor (beta chain) was identified during a study of shared clonotypes between healthy human individuals (dated by TCRdb to the early 2020s). In the study overall: The cohort comprised a couple of women and a few men aged 18 to 49 years. Libraries were prepared and TCR repertoires were sequenced by different laboratories using diverse techniques, in order to increase sequencing depth and limit assay-specific biases. To estimate repertoire size and how much clonotypes are shared between individuals, the study performed deep sequencing of blood TCR repertoires from 4 to 6 healthy adults. For each donor, CD4 naive and CD4 memory were each run on three plates, CD8 naive on two plates, and CD8 memory on one plate. Between about 0.94 and 8.9 billion PBMCs per donor were obtained by leukapheresis.

In regard to this clone: This receptor's antigen is unknown. The input lacks base qualities; no much larger clone sits a single base away.

Broader findings and caveats from the paper: Larger estimated clonotype richness was generally found for naive subsets than for memory subsets. The small number of donors limited the genetic and exposure-history diversity represented. Sampling was restricted to blood, and TCR repertoires in tissue are likely to differ from TCR repertoires in blood. Compared with non-shared clonotypes, the clonotypes found in all four sorted-subset donors had higher generation probabilities. Pairwise subsampling indicated that sequencing depth was expected to affect the degree of clonotype sharing among donors. Incomplete sequencing was indicated by rarefaction of sorted-subset datasets, despite the large sequencing depth. Sharing across a few donors was observed for approximately 4.6% of naive CD4, under 4% of naive CD8, 2% to 2.5% of memory CD4, and 0.4% of memory CD8 clonotypes.

The donors were healthy, HIV-negative adults who had no recently reported acute infections or vaccinations. Only Caucasian adults living in Nashville, Tennessee, USA were represented among the donors. CD4+ T cells were enriched through magnetic negative selection, after which naive cells were positively selected on CD45RA and the remaining negative fraction served as the memory subset. Blood was collected by leukapheresis, and PBMCs were isolated by Ficoll-Histopaque density gradient centrifugation and then cryopreserved in liquid nitrogen vapor phase. Analytical flow cytometry was used to check the purity and quantity of every magnetically sorted T cell population. From each sorted fraction, genomic DNA was isolated and quantified by UV absorbance on a Nanodrop 2000c. Using the deep immunoSEQ assay, multiplex PCR amplified TCR CDR3 regions from genomic DNA. For each cell subset, the extracted genomic DNA was distributed evenly across all wells of several immunoSEQ 96-well plates, and each plate served as one replicate. For sorted subsets, approximately 190 ng genomic DNA, equal to tens of thousands of T cell genomes, was loaded into each replicate PCR. Purified libraries were measured with a Qubit 3.0 fluorometer, size-checked on a Bioanalyzer 2100, and measured again with the KAPA Library Quantification kit. A separate single-read 150-cycle Illumina NextSeq 550 flow cell was used to sequence each immunoSEQ 96-well plate. In the original analysis: Because the immunoSEQ output included only junctional sequences and no quality scores, the filtering could not be the same as the filtering used for full-length reads. Sequences were annotated with PyIR, a Python wrapper for IgBLAST v1.9, using IMGT germline references to assign V/J genes and CDR3. Reads were removed for weak V/J assignments (E-value above 1e-6), missing CDR3, stop codons, out-of-frame junctions, or ambiguous translated residues. V3J clonotypes were defined as sequences sharing an identical inferred V gene, J gene, and CDR3 amino acid sequence. To compute the percentage overlap between repertoires, the number of shared unique clonotypes was divided by the size of the smaller repertoire. Richness of each repertoire was evaluated using RTK rarefaction, the Chao1 estimator, and Recon v2.1 estimates of unobserved clonotypes. For all TCRbeta clonotypes obtained by the gDNA method from a handful of donors, generation probabilities were computed with OLGA. TCRdb obtained this table from immuneACCESS and retained in-frame rearrangements with V and J assigned. These tables miss some clones; where compared with another copy, unresolved V genes account for less than half of the shortfall, and the remainder is unexplained. The V and J calls and clone size come from that table; D and trimming were worked out from the DNA. The sample table holds 2 million to 2.5 million clones, of which around 92% were seen once. In total, the top ten clones hold around 0.4% of the sample.

Sequencing used naive CD4+ T cells from PBMCs. The cell subset or site label, read with the paper, signifies: CD45RA+ positively selected. This TCR came from a man younger than 30 in good health. Some clones in this sample may be carry-over from other donors' samples.

CDR3 loop: CSVSDRGISGNTIYF. The DNA sequence follows: TGCAGCGTTTCCGACAGGGGAATCTCTGGAAACACCATATATTTT. The sequence joins TRBV29-1 to TRBJ1-3; 8 central nucleotides agree with TRBD1. Inclusive of the bounding cysteine and phenylalanine, the CDR3 is 15 residues long. Only the CDR3 portion is preserved as DNA: 45 bases, with reading frame beginning at the first base. Trimming removed 5 bases from V and 0 bases from J; the gene matches leave 6 bases unexplained. Via the germline V gene, CDR1 is SQVTM and CDR2 ANQGSEA.